This T cell receptor (beta chain) was retrieved from a study of T cells in severe cutaneous drug reactions (dated by TCRdb to about 2019). A note on the overall study: Patients were recruited between the early 2010s and the late 2010s from Taiwan, Thailand and a European registry network. Only patients with a probable or definite SJS/TEN or DRESS diagnosis by RegiSCAR criteria were enrolled. The Naranjo algorithm and the ALDEN drug causality algorithm were used to identify the culprit drug. Blister fluids/cells, PBMC and other biological samples were taken from patients in the acute stage or the recovery stage. Bulk TCR sequencing was combined with single-cell sequencing, quantitative PCR validation, functional assays and transgenic mouse experiments. Libraries were prepared using iRepertoire multiplex PCR, and a comparison was cited by the authors in which similar capture of abundant clonotypes was shown across iRepertoire and 5' RACE methods with or without UMI.

The donors whose samples were sequenced had carbamazepine-induced Stevens-Johnson syndrome or toxic epidermal necrolysis (CBZ-SJS/TEN). The peripheral blood repertoires were taken from CBZ-SJS/TEN patients of two origins, roughly five Han Chinese and six or seven European. To search for drug-specific clonotypes, the T cell receptor repertoires of patients with drug-induced severe cutaneous adverse reactions were profiled by next-generation sequencing. The RNA was isolated from either blister cells of skin lesions or peripheral blood mononuclear cells. Including cysteine and phenylalanine, the CDR3 has 14 amino acids. DNA is not recorded here. CDR1 and CDR2 are read off the germline V gene as MDHEN and SYDVKM. Concerning this clonotype itself: Its cognate antigen has yet to be identified.

Broader findings and caveats from the paper: CBZ-SJS/TEN patients showed strongly increased TRBV12-4 usage, with an average of around 33% in blister cells and about 5.2% in PBMC. All seven CBZ-SJS/TEN blister samples contained a public TCRbeta CDR3 (mean around 13%), which was undetectable or scarce in tolerant-control and healthy-donor PBMC. According to the authors, further study is still needed to determine whether the public TCR generalizes to SJS/TEN caused by other drugs.

For both bulk and single-cell sequencing, libraries were prepared with the iRepertoire multiplex PCR system and TCR subtype-specific primers. Multiplex PCR using primers aimed at the V, D and J gene regions produced the bulk TCR beta libraries. Each sample contributed roughly 100-500 ng of RNA as input for preparing the bulk TCR library. An Illumina MiSeq was used to sequence bulk TCR beta amplicons. The study's processing was this. Sample misassignments and low-quality sequencing reads were removed through quality control steps. CDR3 was defined as the amino acids between the V-gene Y[YFLI]C motif and the J-segment [FW]GXGT motif. The IMGT database served as the reference for assigning TRBV and TRBJ genes and CDR3 clonotypes. For each sample, TRBV expression was normalized against the mean for the same gene in PBMC from approximately 44 healthy donors. TCRdb reprocessed the reads into one record per CDR3 protein sequence, lacking DNA. TCRdb's processing, not the authors', yielded these V and J calls. The record for this sample contains about 21,000 distinct CDR3 sequences. In total, the top ten clones hold roughly 7.7% of the sample.

The chain employs TRBV28 and TRBJ2-5; TCRdb indicates TRBD1, and absent DNA this call remains unverified. Sequencing was performed on PBMCs. The clonotype originates from a human donor with toxic epidermal necrolysis, a severe cutaneous drug reaction. The CDR3 has the sequence CASSFGGRRETQYF.